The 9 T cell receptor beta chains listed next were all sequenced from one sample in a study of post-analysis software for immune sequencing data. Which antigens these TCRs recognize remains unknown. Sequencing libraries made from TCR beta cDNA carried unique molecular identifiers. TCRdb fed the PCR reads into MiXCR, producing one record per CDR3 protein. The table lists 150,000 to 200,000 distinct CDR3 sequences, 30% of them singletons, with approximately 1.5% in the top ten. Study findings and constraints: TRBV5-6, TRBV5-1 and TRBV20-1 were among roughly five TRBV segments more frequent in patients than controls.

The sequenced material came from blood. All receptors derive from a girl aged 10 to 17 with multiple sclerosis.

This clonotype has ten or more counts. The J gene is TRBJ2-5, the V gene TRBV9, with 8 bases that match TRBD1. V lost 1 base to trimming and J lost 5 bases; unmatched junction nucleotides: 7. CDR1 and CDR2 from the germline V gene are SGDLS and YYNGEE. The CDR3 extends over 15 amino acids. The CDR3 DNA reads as TGTGCCAGCAGCGTATTCCCAGGGGGCAGGGAGACCCAGTACTTC. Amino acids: CASSVFPGGRETQYF.

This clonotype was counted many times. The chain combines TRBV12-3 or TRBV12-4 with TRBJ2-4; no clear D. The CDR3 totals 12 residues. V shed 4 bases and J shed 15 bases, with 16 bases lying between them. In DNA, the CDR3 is TGTGCCAGCAGTTCGTACTGTCGAGTAACGTACTTC. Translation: CASSSYCRVTYF.

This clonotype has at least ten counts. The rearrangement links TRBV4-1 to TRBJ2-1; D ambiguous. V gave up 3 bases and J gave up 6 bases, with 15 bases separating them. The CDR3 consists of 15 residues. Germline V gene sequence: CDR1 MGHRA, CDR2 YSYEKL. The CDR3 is CASSQPRKKVNEQFF. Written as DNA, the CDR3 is TGCGCCAGCAGCCAGCCGAGGAAAAAGGTCAATGAGCAGTTCTTC.

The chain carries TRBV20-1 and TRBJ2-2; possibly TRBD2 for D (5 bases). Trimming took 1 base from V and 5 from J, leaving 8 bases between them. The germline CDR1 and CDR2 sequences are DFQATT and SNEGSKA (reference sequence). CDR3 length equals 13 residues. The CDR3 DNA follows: TGCAGTGCTAGAGGAGGAGGTACCGGGGAGCTGTTTTTT. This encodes CSARGGGTGELFF.

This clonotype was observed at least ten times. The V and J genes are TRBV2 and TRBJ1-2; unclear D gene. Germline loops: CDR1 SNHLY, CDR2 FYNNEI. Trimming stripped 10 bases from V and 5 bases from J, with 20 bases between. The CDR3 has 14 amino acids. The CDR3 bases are TGTGCCACCCCGGCTGGGAGGGAATGGTATGGCTACACCTTC. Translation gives CATPAGREWYGYTF.

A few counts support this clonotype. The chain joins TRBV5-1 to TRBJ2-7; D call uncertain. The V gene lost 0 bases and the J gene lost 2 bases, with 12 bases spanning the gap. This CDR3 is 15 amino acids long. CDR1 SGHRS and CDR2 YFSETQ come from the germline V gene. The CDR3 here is CASSLGRNLAYEQYF. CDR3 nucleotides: TGCGCCAGCAGCTTGGGACGCAATCTCGCCTACGAGCAGTACTTC.

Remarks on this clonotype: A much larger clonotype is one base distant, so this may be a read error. The CDR3 DNA is TGTGCCACCGCGGGGGATACCTACGATGAGCAGTTCTTC. This sequence encodes CATAGDTYDEQFF. V usage is TRBV24-1 and J usage is TRBJ2-1; 7 nucleotides align to TRBD2. CDR3 length equals 13 residues. The germline gives CDR1 KGHDR, CDR2 SFDVKD.

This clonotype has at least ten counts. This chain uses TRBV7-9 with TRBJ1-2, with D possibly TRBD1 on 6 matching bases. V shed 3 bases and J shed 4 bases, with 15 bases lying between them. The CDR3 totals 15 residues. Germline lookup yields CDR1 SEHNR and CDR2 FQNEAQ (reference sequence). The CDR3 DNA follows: TGTGCCAGCAGCTTCCCCCGAGTGGACAGCTATGGCTACACCTTC. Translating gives CASSFPRVDSYGYTF.

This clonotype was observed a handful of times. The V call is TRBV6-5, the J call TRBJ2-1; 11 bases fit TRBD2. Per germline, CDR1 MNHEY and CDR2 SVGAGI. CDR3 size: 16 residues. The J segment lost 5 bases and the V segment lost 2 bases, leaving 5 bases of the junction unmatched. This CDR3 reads CASSYPGTSGHNEQFF. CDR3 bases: TGTGCCAGCAGTTACCCCGGGACTAGCGGTCACAATGAGCAGTTCTTC.